The source of this T cell receptor beta chain is a study of blood T cell repertoires in COVID-19. On the study more broadly: T cells, B-cell-depleted T cells, or PBMCs provided the cDNA or gDNA that served as material.

From germline, CDR1 is MDHEN and CDR2 SYDVKM. The CDR3 is made up of 15 amino acids. V was trimmed by 7 bases and J by 7 bases, leaving 19 bases between them. As originally analysed: Reference gene primers were amplified, and this amplification served to estimate nucleated cell counts. Clones were read by immunoSEQ multiplex PCR, and TCRdb kept only the in-frame ones, dropping some. The V and J calls and the clone size are those of that table, but D and trimming were determined from the DNA. The sample contains approximately 67,000 clones, 85% to 90% of which appear only once. Material: peripheral blood. The chain recombines TRBV28 with TRBJ1-4, with a tentative D call TRBD1 (5 bases). This TCR came from a man in his fifties or sixties with active COVID-19. CDR3 sequence reads: CASTLGRDSGEKLFF. The CDR3 DNA reads as TGTGCCAGCACCTTGGGTAGGGACTCGGGTGAAAAACTGTTTTTT.